This T cell receptor (beta chain) originates from a study of blood T cell repertoires in COVID-19. Study context: T cells, B-cell-depleted T cells, or PBMCs provided the cDNA or gDNA that served as material.

Germline CDR1 MNHEY, CDR2 SMNVEV (reference sequence). There are 13 residues in the CDR3. V dropped 3 bases and J dropped 7 bases, with 10 bases sitting between them. Clones were sequenced by immunoSEQ multiplex PCR, and TCRdb holds only the in-frame ones, with some missing. The table includes roughly 330,000 clones, 87% detected once. Cohorts were based on clinical histories the participants reported. This rearrangement joins TRBV27 to TRBJ2-1; possible D gene TRBD1, 5 bases. The receptor's source is a woman in her thirties who had recovered from COVID-19. Sequencing was performed on PBMCs or T cells enriched from blood (not recorded which). The CDR3 region has the DNA TGTGCCAGCAGTTTTAAGGGGTGGAATGAGCAGTTCTTC. Translating it yields CASSFKGWNEQFF.